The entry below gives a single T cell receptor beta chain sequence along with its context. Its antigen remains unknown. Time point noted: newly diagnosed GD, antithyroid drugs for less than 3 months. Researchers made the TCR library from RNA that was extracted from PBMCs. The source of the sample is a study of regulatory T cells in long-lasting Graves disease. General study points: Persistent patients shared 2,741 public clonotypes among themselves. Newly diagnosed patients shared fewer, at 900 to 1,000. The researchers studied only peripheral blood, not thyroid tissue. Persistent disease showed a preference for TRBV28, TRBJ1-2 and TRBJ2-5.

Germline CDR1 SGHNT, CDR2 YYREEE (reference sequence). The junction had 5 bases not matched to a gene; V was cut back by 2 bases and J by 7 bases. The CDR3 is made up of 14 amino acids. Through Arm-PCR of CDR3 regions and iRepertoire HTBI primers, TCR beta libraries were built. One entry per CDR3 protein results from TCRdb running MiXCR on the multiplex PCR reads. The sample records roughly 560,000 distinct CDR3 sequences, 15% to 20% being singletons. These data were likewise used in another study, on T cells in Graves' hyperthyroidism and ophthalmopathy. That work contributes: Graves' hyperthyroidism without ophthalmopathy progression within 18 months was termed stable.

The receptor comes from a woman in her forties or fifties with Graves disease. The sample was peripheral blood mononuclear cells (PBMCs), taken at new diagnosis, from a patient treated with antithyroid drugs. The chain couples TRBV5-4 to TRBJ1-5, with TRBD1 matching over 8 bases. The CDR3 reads CASSFRQGWQPQHF. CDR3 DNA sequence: TGTGCCAGCAGCTTCAGACAGGGGTGGCAGCCCCAGCATTTT.